These T cell receptor beta chains were read from a single sample in a study of shared clonotypes between healthy human individuals. The table came from immunoSEQ multiplex PCR; TCRdb's copy has only in-frame clones and leaves some out. In the table there are about 2.4 million clones, around 94% of which are singletons. The sequenced material came from naive CD4+ T cells sorted from blood. All receptors derive from a man between 18 and 35 years old in good health. Both conserved end residues are trimmed from each CDR3.

>TRBJ2-1|TRBV7-9
ASSSRDYNEQF
>TRBJ2-1|TRBV7-7
ASSPGRSYNEQF
>TRBJ1-6|TRBV4-1
ASSQASWQGGGNSPLH
>TRBJ1-2|TRBV11-2
ASSLDLWDYGYT
>TRBJ2-2|TRBV6-1
ASNSPGAGELF
>TRBJ2-3|TRBV4-1
ASSTGERAVVSTDTQY
>TRBJ1-5|TRBV5-5
ASSFSGANQPQH
>TRBJ1-5|TRBV6-6
ASSFTFEKRGPQH
>TRBJ2-2|TRBV2
ASSAAGRSTGELF
>TRBJ1-5|TRBV7-9
ASSWGDSSNQPQH
>TRBJ2-1|TRBV6-1
ASNSGTSVYNEQF
>TRBJ2-7|TRBV15
ATSRGTATYEQY
>TRBJ1-6|TRBV30
AWSNQGSAYNSPLH
>TRBJ1-4|TRBV5-1
ASSLGTVTRSATNEKLF
>TRBJ1-1|TRBV6-1
ASKATANTEAF
>TRBJ1-2|TRBV18
ASSPQTGGDYGYT
>TRBJ1-1|TRBV10-3
AISESGQEGTEAF
>TRBJ2-7|TRBV19
ASSISAGSYEQY
>TRBJ2-7|TRBV9
ASSAPHRWTSDEQY
>TRBJ1-5|TRBV10-3
AIGSAGYQPQH